The clone carrying this TCR beta chain was observed a few times. This sample is drawn from a study of T-cell memory formation after mild COVID-19. Using its own MiXCR run on the 5' RACE reads, TCRdb lists one record per CDR3 protein. Of about 410,000 distinct CDR3 sequences listed, about a sixth are singletons. The germline V gene encodes CDR1 LGHDT and CDR2 YNNKEL (reference sequence). V lost 8 bases to trimming and J lost 10 bases, with 15 bases between them. The CDR3 consists of 13 residues. The chain couples TRBV3-1 to TRBJ1-6; possible D gene TRBD1, 5 bases. The TCR originated in a man in his late teens or twenties who had mild COVID-19 (a few samples of this study predate the infection). Cell type and time point are not known. The sample consisted of PBMCs or a T cell subset sorted from them (not recorded which). CDR3: CASSLPRGSPLHF. DNA for the CDR3: TGTGCCAGCTCGCTACCTAGGGGCTCACCCCTCCACTTT.